These 29 T cell receptor beta chains share one sample of origin, sequenced in a study of T cell changes during pregnancy in multiple sclerosis. Clones were sequenced by immunoSEQ multiplex PCR, and TCRdb holds only the in-frame ones, with some missing. In the table there are approximately 100,000 clones, more than 85% of which are singletons. Specimen: peripheral blood, collected in the second trimester of pregnancy. Receptors were obtained from a female donor with multiple sclerosis, enrolled in a pregnancy study.

The rearrangement joins TRBV5-4 to TRBJ2-3; D is perhaps TRBD2 (6 bases). This CDR3 is 17 amino acids long. CDR1 is SGHNT, CDR2 YYREEE, per germline (reference sequence). V lost 2 bases, J lost 0 bases, and 16 bases lay in between. The CDR3 here is CASSFPRTGVSTDTQYF. The CDR3 DNA reads as TGTGCCAGCAGCTTCCCACGTACGGGAGTGAGCACAGATACGCAGTATTTT.

V is TRBV30 and J is TRBJ1-1; no clear D. V gave up 3 bases and J gave up 1 base, with 3 bases separating them. Germline V lookup: CDR1 GTSNPN, CDR2 SVGIG (reference sequence). The CDR3 totals 11 residues. As DNA, the CDR3 is TGTGCCTGGAGACAGAACACTGAAGCTTTCTTT. It codes for CAWRQNTEAFF.

V usage is TRBV11-3 and J usage is TRBJ2-1; 9 bases are shared with TRBD2. V lost 4 bases, J lost 5 bases, and 6 bases stayed unmatched. Germline-derived CDR1 and CDR2 are SGHNT and YENEEA. The CDR3 extends over 15 amino acids. This CDR3 is CASSYRSGRNNEQFF. The CDR3 DNA follows: TGTGCCAGCAGCTATCGAAGCGGGAGGAACAATGAGCAGTTCTTC.

This chain connects TRBV4-1 to TRBJ1-1; D not certain. Germline V gene lookup returns CDR1 MGHRA and CDR2 YSYEKL. Between the trimmed V and J ends, which lost 2 bases and 1 base, there was a span of 11 bases. The CDR3 spans 15 residues. CDR3 bases: TGCGCCAGCAGCCAACCGCGGCGAGGGAACACTGAAGCTTTCTTT. Its protein is CASSQPRRGNTEAFF.

The V and J genes are TRBV10-3 and TRBJ2-7; tentative D call: TRBD1 (9 bases). Trimming pared 6 bases from V and 4 bases from J, leaving 31 bases between. This CDR3 comprises 19 residues. Germline V lookup: CDR1 ENHRY, CDR2 SYGVKD. This chain's CDR3 is CAISQTGGNREGPLYEQYF. The CDR3 DNA reads TGTGCCATCAGCCAGACAGGGGGTAATCGGGAGGGCCCGCTTTACGAGCAGTACTTC.

CDR3 in DNA: TGTGCCAGCAGGGGGTCCCCCCTGGCGGGAGTAAGCTACGAGCAGTACTTC. This sequence encodes CASRGSPLAGVSYEQYF. The rearrangement uses TRBV27 and TRBJ2-7; 7 nucleotides match TRBD2. V was clipped by 6 bases and J by 3 bases; unmatched bases: 17. CDR1 and CDR2 from the germline V gene are MNHEY and SMNVEV (reference sequence). The CDR3 loop spans 17 amino acids.

The chain uses TRBV5-1 and TRBJ2-7; 11 bases match TRBD2. V trimming: 3 bases; J trimming: 3 bases; junction bases outside the gene matches: 5. In germline, CDR1 is SGHRS, CDR2 YFSETQ. This CDR3 comprises 15 residues. The CDR3 sequence is CASSSGLADDYEQYF. The CDR3 DNA is TGCGCCAGCAGCTCGGGACTAGCGGATGACTACGAGCAGTACTTC.

The CDR3 DNA reads as TGCAGCGTTGAAGGACAGGGGTATCGAGGATATGGCTACACCTTC. This sequence encodes CSVEGQGYRGYGYTF. V gene TRBV29-1 combines with J gene TRBJ1-2; 8 bases are shared with TRBD1. The CDR3 runs 15 residues. Germline V gives CDR1 SQVTM, CDR2 ANQGSEA. V was pared by 1 base and J by 5 bases, with 9 bases of the junction left unmatched.

The rearrangement joins TRBV13 to TRBJ1-1; D is unclear. The germline V gene has CDR1 PRHDT and CDR2 FYEKMQ (reference sequence). V was clipped by 4 bases and J by 6 bases, with 9 bases between them. The CDR3 contains 12 residues. CDR3 region: CASSSPGAEAFF. In nucleotides, the CDR3 is TGTGCCAGCAGCTCCCCCGGGGCTGAAGCTTTCTTT. The whole variable domain, remainder taken from reference TRBV13 and TRBJ1-1, is AAGVIQSPRHLIKEKRETATLKCYPIPRHDTVYWYQQGPGQDPQFLISFYEKMQSDKGSIPDRFSAQQFSDYHSELNMSSLELGDSALYFCASSSPGAEAFFGQGTRLTVV.

In this sample, this clone turned up once. The V and J genes are TRBV13 and TRBJ2-3; 8 bases are shared with TRBD2. CDR1 is PRHDT and CDR2 is FYEKMQ in the germline V gene (reference sequence). V was pared by 8 bases and J by 5 bases, with 18 bases of the junction left unmatched. The CDR3 is made up of 17 amino acids. CDR3 in DNA: TGTGCCAGCGCCCTGCGGGGGGAGCCGCGGGGGAGAGATACGCAGTATTTT. This codes for CASALRGEPRGRDTQYF.

This clone was seen just once. This chain uses TRBV6-1 with TRBJ2-5; 12 bases match TRBD1. V trimming: 6 bases; J trimming: 6 bases; junction bases outside the gene matches: 8. Per the germline V gene, CDR1 is MNHNS and CDR2 is SASEGT. The CDR3 has 15 residues. CDR3: CASRSGTGGGQTQYF. The DNA for the CDR3 is TGTGCCAGCAGATCCGGGACAGGGGGCGGTCAGACCCAGTACTTC.

The V call is TRBV18, the J call TRBJ2-7, with 11 bases aligning to TRBD2. V lost 0 bases to trimming and J lost 0 bases; unmatched junction nucleotides: 4. The CDR3 extends over 17 amino acids. CDR1 KGHSH and CDR2 LQKENI come from the germline V gene. CDR3 sequence reads: CASSPPGLADISYEQYF. CDR3 coding DNA: TGTGCCAGCTCACCACCGGGACTAGCGGACATCTCCTACGAGCAGTACTTC.

J is TRBJ1-4 and V is TRBV6-5, with D possibly matching TRBD1 (5 bases). Germline V gene data show CDR1 as MNHEY and CDR2 as SVGAGI. V lost 0 bases and J 3 bases, leaving 11 bases between the germline ends. The CDR3 runs to 16 residues. CDR3 DNA sequence: TGTGCCAGCAGTTACTCGAATCCGGGGGCTAATGAAAAACTGTTTTTT. As protein: CASSYSNPGANEKLFF.

The chain joins TRBV7-2 to TRBJ2-5, with 7 bases matching TRBD2. J was trimmed by 5 bases and V by 5 bases; bases with no gene match: 5. From germline, CDR1 is SGHTA and CDR2 FQGNSA. The CDR3 covers 13 residues. The CDR3 loop reads CASSGGSRETQYF. The CDR3 region has the DNA TGTGCCAGCAGCGGCGGGAGCAGGGAGACCCAGTACTTC.

This clone occurred a few times. The chain employs TRBV5-1 and TRBJ1-1, with no clear D. Trimming removed 1 base from V and 0 bases from J, with 7 bases in between. Germline assignment: CDR1 SGHRS and CDR2 YFSETQ. The CDR3 is 14 amino acids. CDR3 residues: CASSLRGMNTEAFF. The DNA for the CDR3 is TGCGCCAGCAGCTTGCGGGGAATGAACACTGAAGCTTTCTTT.

J is TRBJ1-1 and V is TRBV7-9, with 10 nucleotides matching TRBD1. This CDR3 contains 15 residues. The V segment lost 4 bases and the J segment 4 bases; nucleotides outside the gene matches: 6. Germline CDR1 is SEHNR and CDR2 is FQNEAQ (reference sequence). The CDR3 bases are TGTGCCAGCAGCTCGACAGGGGGCACGGGCACTGAAGCTTTCTTT. Its protein product is CASSSTGGTGTEAFF.

This chain joins TRBV9 and TRBJ2-5; 8 nucleotides align to TRBD1. The length of the CDR3 is 15 residues. V gave up 4 bases and J gave up 0 bases; unmatched junction bases: 5. The germline CDR1 and CDR2 sequences are SGDLS and YYNGEE. The CDR3: CASSLRDRYQETQYF. The DNA of the CDR3 is TGTGCCAGCAGCCTCAGGGACAGGTACCAAGAGACCCAGTACTTC.

The chain uses TRBV23-1 and TRBJ2-7, with TRBD1 matching over 7 bases. TRBV23-1 is flagged as an ORF with uncertain function. V gave up 3 bases and J gave up 3 bases; unmatched junction bases: 26. The CDR3 has 21 amino acids. The CDR3 is CASSHLARAGTVALSLYEQYF. Written as DNA, the CDR3 is TGCGCCAGCAGTCACCTCGCCCGCGCCGGGACAGTCGCCCTAAGTCTCTACGAGCAGTACTTC.

V gene TRBV4-1 combines with J gene TRBJ2-3; 7 bases align to TRBD2. Germline V gives CDR1 MGHRA, CDR2 YSYEKL. This CDR3 comprises 16 residues. V lost 1 base to trimming and J lost 6 bases; unmatched junction nucleotides: 10. In DNA form, the CDR3 reads TGCGCCAGCAGCCAAGCCCCGGACCACGGGGGGGATACGCAGTATTTT. This translates into CASSQAPDHGGDTQYF.

CDR3 in DNA: TGTGCCAGCAGTTTATCCGGGTCCCACACTGAAGCTTTCTTT. Its translation: CASSLSGSHTEAFF. V usage is TRBV28 and J usage is TRBJ1-1; unclear D gene. CDR3 length equals 14 residues. V lost 1 base and J 3 bases, leaving 9 bases between the germline ends. CDR1 is MDHEN and CDR2 is SYDVKM in the germline V gene.

This rearrangement joins TRBV9 to TRBJ2-3; D unresolved. This CDR3 has 12 residues. Germline CDR1 is SGDLS and CDR2 is YYNGEE. V was clipped by 0 bases and J by 5 bases, with 4 bases between them. This CDR3 is CASSVAVDTQYF. DNA for the CDR3: TGTGCCAGCAGCGTAGCTGTAGATACGCAGTATTTT.

The rearrangement links TRBV29-1 to TRBJ2-1, with 10 bases matching TRBD2. Per germline, CDR1 SQVTM and CDR2 ANQGSEA. V was clipped by 4 bases and J by 6 bases; unmatched bases: 12. This CDR3 is 16 amino acids long. The CDR3 loop is CSVGKTSGEGFNEQFF. CDR3 in DNA: TGCAGCGTTGGAAAAACTAGCGGGGAGGGCTTCAATGAGCAGTTCTTC.

The V call is TRBV2, the J call TRBJ2-3; D is possibly TRBD2 (6 bases). The germline V gene has CDR1 SNHLY and CDR2 FYNNEI. This CDR3 is built from 15 residues. The V gene lost 7 bases and the J gene lost 3 bases, with 17 bases spanning the gap. CDR3 loop: CASTPAGTRTDTQYF. CDR3 DNA: TGTGCCAGCACTCCCGCGGGAACTAGGACAGATACGCAGTATTTT. Using reference TRBV2 and TRBJ2-3 for the parts outside the CDR3, the full variable domain is EPEVTQTPSHQVTQMGQEVILRCVPISNHLYFYWYRQILGQKVEFLVSFYNNEISEKSEIFDDQFSVERPDGSNFTLKIRSTKLEDSAMYFCASTPAGTRTDTQYFGPGTRLTVL.

V and J are TRBV7-6 and TRBJ2-3, with a tentative D call TRBD2 (6 bases). This CDR3 is 16 amino acids long. CDR1 is SGHVS and CDR2 is FNYEAQ in the germline V gene. With 0 bases removed from V and 0 bases from J, the gap between germline ends came to 10 bases. CDR3 bases: TGTGCCAGCAGCTTAGCCGGGGGACTTAGCACAGATACGCAGTATTTT. This codes for CASSLAGGLSTDTQYF.

This clone was detected only once. This chain links TRBV7-9 with TRBJ2-7; maybe TRBD1 (6 bases). The CDR3 is 14 amino acids. V dropped 1 base and J dropped 5 bases, with 12 bases sitting between them. CDR1 SEHNR and CDR2 FQNEAQ come from the germline V gene (reference sequence). As DNA, the CDR3 is TGTGCCAGCAGCTTAGAGACAGGTCTGGACGAGCAGTACTTC. It is translated as CASSLETGLDEQYF.

V and J are TRBV6-1 and TRBJ2-7; 7 nucleotides align to TRBD2. The germline V gene has CDR1 MNHNS and CDR2 SASEGT. V dropped 2 bases and J dropped 6; count of bases not matched to a gene: 22. The CDR3 spans 19 residues. DNA for the CDR3: TGTGCCAGCAGTGAACCCCATCGGGTGCGAGCGGGGCGAGGCTTCGAGCAGTACTTC. Its translation is CASSEPHRVRAGRGFEQYF.

The chain carries TRBV18 and TRBJ2-7; tentative D call: TRBD1 (6 bases). V was clipped by 2 bases and J by 5 bases, with 13 bases between them. The CDR3 has 14 amino acids. Germline V CDR1 and CDR2: KGHSH, LQKENI. The CDR3: CASSPEQGRHEQYF. DNA of the CDR3: TGTGCCAGCTCACCAGAACAGGGAAGGCACGAGCAGTACTTC.

This clone showed up just once. The CDR3, as DNA: TGTGCCAGCAAGCAAATCCGGACAGGGAGGGCCTACGAGCAGTACTTC. Its translation is CASKQIRTGRAYEQYF. V is TRBV2 and J is TRBJ2-7; the D gene is possibly TRBD1 (8 bases). Trimming pared 7 bases from V and 2 bases from J, leaving 21 bases between. Germline CDR1 SNHLY, CDR2 FYNNEI. The CDR3 is 16 residues long.

The V and J genes are TRBV27 and TRBJ2-1, with TRBD1 matching 7 bases. Trimming at V came to 4 bases and at J to 3 bases, leaving 12 bases not matched to a gene. The germline V gene encodes CDR1 MNHEY and CDR2 SMNVEV (reference sequence). The CDR3 spans 17 residues. The CDR3 DNA sequence: TGTGCCAGCAGTTCCTCAAGACAGGGACGAAACTACAATGAGCAGTTCTTC. Amino acids: CASSSSRQGRNYNEQFF.